This TCR beta chain was obtained from a study of shared clonotypes between healthy human individuals. Germline V gives CDR1 MGHRA, CDR2 YSYEKL. J was trimmed by 6 bases and V by 2 bases; bases with no gene match: 9. This CDR3 comprises 15 residues. CD45RO-negative, CCR7-selected cells formed the naive CD8 fraction, which excluded terminally differentiated effector memory CD45RA+ cells. Here immunoSEQ multiplex PCR was the method, and the copy in TCRdb shows in-frame clones only, minus some. The table lists around 2,000,000 clones, approximately 94% of them singletons. Material for sequencing was naive CD8+ T cells sorted from blood. The source is a man between 18 and 29 years old in good health. The chain recombines TRBV4-1 with TRBJ1-2, with 7 bases matching TRBD1. CDR3 DNA: TGCGCCAGCAGCCAACCGGGACAGACCTTTAATGGCTACACCTTC. This gives the protein CASSQPGQTFNGYTF.